These 17 T cell receptor beta chains were all obtained from the same sample, sequenced in a study of early T cells in non-severe SARS-CoV-2 infection. MiXCR was run by TCRdb on the 5' RACE reads, yielding one entry per CDR3 protein. Counted here are some 59,000 distinct CDR3 sequences, approximately 8% occurring once; the ten biggest clones make up 3.9%. This specimen was whole blood, taken at baseline. The origin of the receptors is an adult who was a healthcare worker with PCR-confirmed SARS-CoV-2 infection or an uninfected control (not recorded which).

This sequence joins TRBV6-1 and TRBJ1-5; perhaps TRBD1 as D (5 bases). CDR3 length: 13 amino acids. The V gene's germline CDR1 is MNHNS and CDR2 SASEGT. Between the trimmed V and J ends, which lost 7 bases and 5 bases, there was a span of 12 bases. CDR3 amino acids: CASTHEGHQPQHF. The CDR3 DNA is TGTGCCAGCACGCATGAGGGGCATCAGCCCCAGCATTTT.

V and J are TRBV5-1 and TRBJ2-5; D perhaps matches TRBD1 (6 bases). Trimming cost V 1 base and J 0 bases, with 13 bases left between them. Germline CDR1 SGHRS, CDR2 YFSETQ. The CDR3 runs to 16 residues. CDR3 in DNA: TGCGCCAGCAGCTTGTGGACAGTTTCGTACCAAGAGACCCAGTACTTC. Amino acids: CASSLWTVSYQETQYF.

This clonotype was counted at least ten times. The V and J genes are TRBV12-3 or TRBV12-4 and TRBJ1-5, with D perhaps TRBD1 (6 bases). The V gene lost 1 base and the J gene lost 3 bases, with 13 bases spanning the gap. This CDR3 spans 16 amino acids. CDR3 residues: CASSLVGRGNNQPQHF. The CDR3 region has the DNA TGTGCCAGCAGTTTAGTCGGCAGGGGAAACAATCAGCCCCAGCATTTT.

This clonotype came up many times. The CDR3 DNA reads TGTGCCAGTAGTTTGGGCGCAACTAATGAAAAACTGTTTTTT. Protein product: CASSLGATNEKLFF. The chain recombines TRBV19 with TRBJ1-4, with D hard to call. The length of the CDR3 is 14 residues. CDR1 is LNHDA, CDR2 SQIVND, per germline (reference sequence). The ends were cut back, 5 bases at V and 0 bases at J, with 7 bases in the middle.

At least ten counts were recorded for this clonotype. The J gene is TRBJ1-5, the V gene TRBV25-1, with a weak D call TRBD1 (5 bases). Germline V gene data show CDR1 as MGHDK and CDR2 as SYGVNS. This CDR3 has 14 amino acids. Trimming removed 7 bases from V and 5 bases from J, with 15 bases in between. Here the CDR3 DNA reads TGTGCCAGCACCGGAGGGGAGCACGATCAGCCCCAGCATTTT. Translation: CASTGGEHDQPQHF. The whole variable domain, filled in from reference TRBV25-1 and TRBJ1-5, reads EADIYQTPRYLVIGTGKKITLECSQTMGHDKMYWYQQDPGMELHLIHYSYGVNSTEKGDLSSESTVSRIRTEHFPLTLESARPSHTSQYLCASTGGEHDQPQHFGDGTRLSIL.

This clonotype has ten or more counts. The chain has TRBV7-3 and TRBJ2-3, with a tentative D call TRBD1 (5 bases). Germline values: CDR1 SGHTA, CDR2 FQGTGA. Between the trimmed V and J ends, which lost 1 base and 6 bases, there was a span of 8 bases. This CDR3 has 13 amino acids. CDR3 loop: CASSLSPGDTQYF. The CDR3 nucleotides are TGTGCCAGCAGCTTAAGCCCAGGGGATACGCAGTATTTT.

This chain uses TRBV3-1 with TRBJ2-5; D is undetermined. The V and J ends lost 0 bases and 6 bases respectively, with 14 bases between them. The length of the CDR3 is 15 residues. In germline, CDR1 is LGHDT, CDR2 YNNKEL (reference sequence). CDR3 DNA sequence: TGTGCCAGCAGCCAAGATTTAGGAGAAGCAAAGACCCAGTACTTC. As protein: CASSQDLGEAKTQYF.

This clonotype was counted a few times. This chain connects TRBV3-1 to TRBJ2-7, with D possibly TRBD2 on 6 matching bases. The CDR3 totals 14 residues. V gave up 1 base and J gave up 2 bases, with 9 bases separating them. Germline CDR1 LGHDT, CDR2 YNNKEL (reference sequence). DNA of the CDR3: TGTGCCAGCAGCCAAGGGACTATTCCCTACGAGCAGTACTTC. It translates to CASSQGTIPYEQYF.

This clonotype showed up many times. The chain links TRBV12-3 or TRBV12-4 to TRBJ2-3; D gene ambiguous. Trimming took 4 bases from V and 4 from J, leaving 9 bases between them. CDR3 length equals 13 residues. The CDR3 is CASSSYGPDTQYF. Written as DNA, the CDR3 is TGTGCCAGCAGTTCCTACGGCCCAGATACGCAGTATTTT.

This clonotype has at least ten counts. The rearrangement joins TRBV6-1 to TRBJ1-3, with D possibly matching TRBD1 (6 bases). Deletions cut 2 bases from V and 4 bases from J, with 15 bases between. The CDR3 is 16 residues long. Germline V gene data show CDR1 as MNHNS and CDR2 as SASEGT. CDR3 sequence reads: CASSERTAGAGNTIYF. The CDR3 region has the DNA TGTGCCAGCAGTGAACGAACGGCGGGGGCCGGAAACACCATATATTTT.

This clonotype occurred many times. The gene calls are TRBV12-3 or TRBV12-4 and TRBJ2-3, with TRBD2 matching over 10 bases. CDR3 length equals 16 residues. After removal of 4 bases from V and 4 bases from J, the junction contained 8 bases not matched to a gene. CDR3 sequence: CASSSSGTSVADTQYF. DNA of the CDR3: TGTGCCAGCAGTTCGTCCGGGACTAGCGTCGCAGATACGCAGTATTTT.

This clonotype came up a few times. This rearrangement joins TRBV27 to TRBJ1-6; 7 positions match TRBD1. Looked up from germline, CDR1 is MNHEY and CDR2 is SMNVEV (reference sequence). This CDR3 has 16 amino acids. J gave up 2 bases and V 5 bases, and 6 bases lay outside the gene matches. This chain's CDR3 is CASSASQGTYNSPLHF. The CDR3 DNA reads as TGTGCCAGCAGTGCATCACAGGGGACCTATAATTCACCCCTCCACTTT.

This clonotype was seen many times. This chain joins TRBV12-3 or TRBV12-4 and TRBJ2-5; TRBD2 agrees at 7 bases. This CDR3 comprises 15 residues. V shed 3 bases and J 1 base; nucleotides not matched to a gene: 5. DNA of the CDR3: TGTGCCAGCAGTTTTTTGCGGGGGTTCCAAGAGACCCAGTACTTC. Protein: CASSFLRGFQETQYF.

This clonotype was detected ten times or more. The rearrangement uses TRBV5-1 and TRBJ2-7; no clear D gene. CDR3 length: 13 residues. V was trimmed by 0 bases and J by 1 base, leaving 5 bases between them. CDR1 and CDR2 from the germline V gene are SGHRS and YFSETQ. CDR3 nucleotide sequence: TGCGCCAGCAGCTTGGAGGTATCCTACGAGCAGTACTTC. It encodes CASSLEVSYEQYF.

This clonotype turned up a few times. The chain is built from TRBV2 and TRBJ2-3; either TRBD1 or TRBD2 may supply D (5 bases each). The CDR3 runs to 16 residues. Deletions cut 6 bases from V and 3 bases from J, with 19 bases between. CDR1 SNHLY and CDR2 FYNNEI come from the germline V gene. The CDR3 nucleotides read TGTGCCAGCAGAGCCGGGACCCGACTTCCAACAGATACGCAGTATTTT. Translation: CASRAGTRLPTDTQYF.

The sample holds many counts of this clonotype. This chain links TRBV20-1 with TRBJ2-7; 10 nucleotides align to TRBD2. Germline values: CDR1 DFQATT, CDR2 SNEGSKA (reference sequence). This CDR3 has 15 amino acids. Unmatched junction bases numbered 8, after V lost 0 bases and J lost 6 bases. The CDR3: CSARDYTSGVSEQYF. CDR3 bases: TGCAGTGCTAGAGATTACACTAGCGGGGTCTCCGAGCAGTACTTC.

This clonotype was recorded a few times. This chain links TRBV19 with TRBJ1-6; D unclear. Germline CDR1 and CDR2: LNHDA and SQIVND (reference sequence). V lost 6 bases, J lost 7 bases, and 19 bases lay in between. There are 16 residues in the CDR3. The CDR3 loop reads CASRPRENGRNSPLHF. CDR3 DNA: TGTGCCAGTAGACCCCGGGAAAACGGGCGAAATTCACCCCTCCACTTT.